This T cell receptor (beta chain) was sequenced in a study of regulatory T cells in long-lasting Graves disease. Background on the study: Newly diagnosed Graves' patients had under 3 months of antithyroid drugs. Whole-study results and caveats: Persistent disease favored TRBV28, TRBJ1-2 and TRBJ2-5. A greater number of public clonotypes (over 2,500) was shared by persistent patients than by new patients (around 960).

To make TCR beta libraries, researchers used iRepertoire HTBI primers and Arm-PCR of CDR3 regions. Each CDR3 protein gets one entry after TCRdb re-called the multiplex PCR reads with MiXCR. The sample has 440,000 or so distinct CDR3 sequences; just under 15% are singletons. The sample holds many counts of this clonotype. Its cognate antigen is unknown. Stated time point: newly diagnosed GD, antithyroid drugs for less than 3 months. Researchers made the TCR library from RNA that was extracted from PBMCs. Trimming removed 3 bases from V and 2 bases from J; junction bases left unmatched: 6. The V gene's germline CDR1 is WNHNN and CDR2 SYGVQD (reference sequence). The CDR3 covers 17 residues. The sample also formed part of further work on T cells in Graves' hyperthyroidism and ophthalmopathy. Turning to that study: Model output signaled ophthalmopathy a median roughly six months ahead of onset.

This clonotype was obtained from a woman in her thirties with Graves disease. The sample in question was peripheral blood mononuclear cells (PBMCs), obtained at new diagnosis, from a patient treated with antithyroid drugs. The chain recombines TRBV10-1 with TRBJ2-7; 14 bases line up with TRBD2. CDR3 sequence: CASSDHGTSGRTYEQYF. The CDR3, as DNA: TGCGCCAGCAGTGATCACGGGACTAGCGGGAGAACCTACGAGCAGTACTTC.